These 3 T cell receptor beta chains share one sample of origin, sequenced in a study of blood T cells in healthy people across ages. Sample-barcoded 5' priming and a J-beta primer mix drove a second PCR of roughly 6 to 12 cycles. TCRdb re-called the 5' RACE reads through MiXCR, storing one row per CDR3 protein. The table records fewer than 900,000 distinct CDR3 sequences, 40% to 45% of them present only once. Sequenced: blood. Receptor source: an older woman in good health.

This chain joins TRBV7-2 and TRBJ2-1; 7 nucleotides align to TRBD1. The V segment lost 8 bases and the J segment 10 bases; nucleotides outside the gene matches: 11. Germline CDR1 SGHTA, CDR2 FQGNSA. The CDR3 is 13 residues long. DNA for the CDR3: TGTGCCAGCCGGGACAGCCCCCACTACGAGCAGTTCTTC. Translation: CASRDSPHYEQFF.

Note on this clonotype: A junction boundary mismatches the germline segment, possibly from a read error. The chain joins TRBV7-2 to TRBJ1-4; 8 bases are shared with TRBD1. CDR1 is SGHTA, CDR2 FQGNSA, per germline. The CDR3 has 15 amino acids. The CDR3 bases are TGTGTCAGCACCCGAGGACAGGGATTTGGGGAAAAACTGTTTTTT. It encodes CVSTRGQGFGEKLFF.

This clonotype has just a few counts. CDR3 in amino acids: CASSPPGLAEETQYF. The DNA for the CDR3 is TGTGCCAGCAGCCCTCCGGGACTAGCGGAAGAGACCCAGTACTTC. The rearrangement links TRBV3-1 to TRBJ2-4; TRBD2 agrees at 11 bases. The DNA end is more similar to TRBJ2-5, so the J call may be wrong. The CDR3 runs to 15 residues. CDR1 is LGHDT, CDR2 YNNKEL, per germline (reference sequence).